These 17 T cell receptor beta chains came from one sample sequenced in a study of T cell responses to AZD1222 COVID-19 vaccine. The method was immunoSEQ multiplex PCR; TCRdb's version includes in-frame clones alone and lacks a portion of them. The sample includes about 200,000 clones, approximately 90% of them seen just once. The sample here was peripheral blood, taken 28 days after the second AZD1222 dose. The receptors stem from an adult who received the AZD1222 COVID-19 vaccine.

DNA of the CDR3: TGTGCCAGCAGTTTGAAGGGGAATGTTTACGGCTACACCTTC. Residues: CASSLKGNVYGYTF. The rearrangement uses TRBV27 and TRBJ1-2, with D maybe TRBD1 (5 bases). CDR1 MNHEY and CDR2 SMNVEV come from the germline V gene (reference sequence). This CDR3 has 14 residues. Between the trimmed V and J ends, which lost 3 bases and 8 bases, there was a span of 16 bases.

The chain uses TRBV4-2 and TRBJ2-5; D is unclear. V was clipped by 1 base and J by 2 bases, with 8 bases between them. The CDR3 covers 14 residues. Germline V gene sequence: CDR1 LGHNA, CDR2 YNFKEQ. CDR3: CASSQGRIQETQYF. The CDR3 DNA follows: TGTGCCAGCAGCCAAGGTCGGATACAAGAGACCCAGTACTTC.

The chain couples TRBV10-3 to TRBJ1-1; TRBD1 might be the D (6 bases). The CDR3 contains 14 residues. The germline CDR1 and CDR2 sequences are ENHRY and SYGVKD. V was trimmed by 9 bases and J by 3 bases, leaving 17 bases between them. The CDR3 here is CAMGPGQGYTEAFF. The CDR3 DNA sequence: TGTGCCATGGGACCGGGACAAGGGTACACTGAAGCTTTCTTT.

The rearrangement uses TRBV11-2 and TRBJ1-6, with D possibly matching TRBD1 (6 bases). The CDR3 sequence is 15 residues long. Germline CDR1 and CDR2: SGHAT and FQNNGV. V shed 1 base and J shed 10 bases, with 14 bases lying between them. The CDR3 loop is CASSLGRGPQSPLHF. The CDR3 bases are TGTGCCAGCAGCTTAGGCAGGGGCCCACAGTCACCCCTCCACTTT. The full variable domain, rest sourced from reference TRBV11-2 and TRBJ1-6, is EAGVAQSPRYKIIEKRQSVAFWCNPISGHATLYWYQQILGQGPKLLIQFQNNGVVDDSQLPKDRFSAERLKGVDSTLKIQPAKLEDSAVYLCASSLGRGPQSPLHFGNGTRLTVT.

The chain has TRBV9 and TRBJ2-2; 9 bases align to TRBD2. Germline V gives CDR1 SGDLS, CDR2 YYNGEE. With 3 bases clipped from V and 0 bases from J, the junction kept 6 bases outside the gene matches. There are 17 residues in the CDR3. CDR3 residues: CASSGLGTSPNTGELFF. The CDR3 region has the DNA TGTGCCAGCAGCGGACTAGGGACTAGCCCGAACACCGGGGAGCTGTTTTTT.

The chain uses TRBV2 and TRBJ2-7; D not resolved. Trimming took off 6 bases at V and 3 bases at J, with 12 bases between the two ends. Germline V gene data show CDR1 as SNHLY and CDR2 as FYNNEI. This CDR3 contains 13 residues. The CDR3 spells CASRGPFHYEQYF. Here the CDR3 DNA reads TGTGCCAGCAGAGGCCCCTTCCACTACGAGCAGTACTTC.

The chain combines TRBV27 with TRBJ2-7; possibly TRBD1 for D (8 bases). Trimming cost V 7 bases and J 6 bases, with 16 bases left between them. CDR3 length equals 13 residues. Germline-derived CDR1 and CDR2 are MNHEY and SMNVEV (reference sequence). The CDR3 protein is CASTRTGRGEQYF. The CDR3 nucleotides read TGTGCCAGCACCCGGACAGGGAGGGGCGAGCAGTACTTC.

V is TRBV27 and J is TRBJ2-6, with D maybe TRBD1 (7 bases). Trimming cost V 5 bases and J 3 bases, with 17 bases left between them. The CDR3 has 17 amino acids. Germline CDR1 and CDR2: MNHEY and SMNVEV (reference sequence). The CDR3 loop is CASSGGRGDFGANVLTF. CDR3 sequence (DNA): TGTGCCAGCAGTGGGGGCAGGGGGGACTTTGGGGCCAACGTCCTGACTTTC.

J is TRBJ2-3 and V is TRBV9; 10 bases map to TRBD2. Germline trimming cut 0 bases from V and 7 bases from J; bases unmatched to any gene: 11. In germline, CDR1 is SGDLS, CDR2 YYNGEE. The CDR3 runs to 17 residues. Here the CDR3 DNA reads TGTGCCAGCAGCGTAGCCCCAGAGTCTAGCGGGAGTAATACGCAGTATTTT. Translation gives CASSVAPESSGSNTQYF.

In nucleotides, the CDR3 is TGTGCCAGCAGCAGTCGGGTGGCTGAAGCTTTCTTT. It codes for CASSSRVAEAFF. The chain uses TRBV21-1 and TRBJ1-1. TRBV21-1 constitutes a pseudogene. This CDR3 spans 12 amino acids.

This clone was seen just once. This chain links TRBV5-1 with TRBJ1-3, with a weak D call TRBD1 (6 bases). The V end lost 2 bases, the J end lost 0 bases, and 12 bases lay between the germline ends. Germline V gives CDR1 SGHRS, CDR2 YFSETQ. The CDR3 is 16 residues long. The CDR3 nucleotides read TGCGCCAGCAGCTTCGCCGGGGGCGGCTCTGGAAACACCATATATTTT. It is translated as CASSFAGGGSGNTIYF.

The gene calls are TRBV10-3 and TRBJ1-2; D unclear. The V and J ends lost 7 bases and 3 bases respectively, with 12 bases between them. Germline CDR1 ENHRY, CDR2 SYGVKD. This CDR3 spans 13 amino acids. CDR3 DNA sequence: TGTGCCATCAAAGGGAGCCCCTACTATGGCTACACCTTC. The encoded protein is CAIKGSPYYGYTF.

The chain has TRBV11-3 and TRBJ2-7; TRBD2 matches at 10 bases. After removal of 5 bases from V and 3 bases from J, the junction contained 10 bases not matched to a gene. This CDR3 contains 16 residues. Per germline, CDR1 SGHNT and CDR2 YENEEA. As DNA, the CDR3 is TGTGCCAGCAGCCCCCTAGCGGGAGTCGGTCGCTACGAGCAGTACTTC. Its protein product is CASSPLAGVGRYEQYF.

This clone appeared a few times. This chain uses TRBV4-2 with TRBJ2-7; 11 bases are a match to TRBD2. CDR1 is LGHNA, CDR2 YNFKEQ, per germline. The CDR3 is 18 amino acids. V shed 4 bases, J shed 0 bases, and the junction held 11 bases outside the gene matches. The CDR3 loop is CASSPASLAGGSSYEQYF. CDR3 DNA: TGTGCCAGCAGCCCGGCATCCCTAGCGGGAGGAAGCTCCTACGAGCAGTACTTC.

V gene TRBV23-1 combines with J gene TRBJ1-3; D is possibly TRBD1 (5 bases). TRBV23-1 is designated an ORF whose function remains uncertain. The CDR3 has 16 amino acids. Trimming shortened V by 10 bases and J by 2 bases, and 21 bases separated the two germline ends. CDR3 region: CATPNGAGCTGNTIYF. CDR3 sequence (DNA): TGCGCCACCCCAAATGGTGCAGGGTGTACTGGAAACACCATATATTTT.

The chain combines TRBV3-1 (or the pseudogene TRBV3-2) with TRBJ1-5; D ambiguous. Trimming pared 1 base from V and 0 bases from J, leaving 1 base between. CDR3 length: 13 amino acids. The germline CDR1 and CDR2 sequences are LGHDT and YNNKEL (reference sequence). The CDR3 region is CASSQASNQPQHF. DNA of the CDR3: TGTGCCAGCAGCCAAGCTAGCAATCAGCCCCAGCATTTT.

The rearrangement links TRBV5-5 to TRBJ2-1; D is ambiguous. CDR1 is SGHKS and CDR2 is YYEKEE in the germline V gene (reference sequence). The V end lost 3 bases, the J end lost 7 bases, and 8 bases lay between the germline ends. CDR3 size: 12 residues. CDR3 sequence reads: CASSSAWNEQFF. The DNA for the CDR3 is TGTGCCAGCAGCTCCGCGTGGAATGAGCAGTTCTTC.